This T cell receptor beta chain was identified in a study of blood T cell repertoires in COVID-19. Study as a whole: In each case, the material was cDNA or gDNA derived from T cells, B-cell-depleted T cells, or PBMCs.

Germline CDR1 MNHEY, CDR2 SVGAGI. Losses at the gene ends were 4 bases for V and 5 bases for J; bases not matched to a gene: 4. The CDR3 is 14 residues long. Using immunoSEQ multiplex PCR, the repertoire was profiled, and TCRdb retains in-frame clones only, with some absent. The sample shows about 160,000 clones, approximately 86% of them seen only once. Enrolled during active infection, Seattle patients were then followed longitudinally. The sequence came from a man in his fifties or sixties with COVID-19, enrolled during active disease. Input material: peripheral blood. V and J are TRBV6-5 and TRBJ2-3; 9 nucleotides match TRBD1. The CDR3 region has the DNA TGTGCCAGCAGTTGGGGACAGGGTGAAGATACGCAGTATTTT. This gives the protein CASSWGQGEDTQYF.